This T cell receptor beta chain came from a study of blood T cells in healthy people across ages. Through a sample-barcoded 5' primer and a J-beta primer mix, a second PCR was run for roughly 7 to 11 cycles. A template-switch adaptor that had 12 random nucleotides put a tag on each cDNA molecule. TCRdb re-called the 5' RACE reads with MiXCR, one entry per CDR3 protein. The profile shows 1,500,000 or so distinct CDR3 sequences, roughly 60% of them singletons. All donors came from Russia, were Caucasian and healthy, and spanned ages about 6 to 95. On this clonotype itself: The junction shows a germline mismatch at one end, possibly a read error.

The CDR3 contains 14 residues. Germline-derived CDR1 and CDR2 are LNHNV and YYDKDF (reference sequence). The V gene is TRBV15, the J gene TRBJ1-6; D possibly corresponds to TRBD1 (5 bases). This clonotype was obtained from a man in his late teens or twenties in good health. The sample taken for sequencing was blood. The CDR3 region has the DNA TGTGCCACCATCAGAGGTGACAGAGATTCACCCCTCCACTTT. Translating it yields CATIRGDRDSPLHF.